This T cell receptor (beta chain) appears in the sequencing data of a study of blood T cell repertoires in COVID-19. Study at large: Collection of acute and convalescent COVID-19 samples took place in the United States, Italy and Spain. T cells, B-cell-depleted T cells, or PBMCs provided the cDNA or gDNA that served as material.

Study processing details: Using reference gene primer amplification, nucleated cell counts were estimated. Using immunoSEQ multiplex PCR, the repertoire was profiled, and TCRdb retains in-frame clones only, with some absent. V, J and clone size reflect that table, while D and trimming were determined from the DNA. The data contain 200,000 or so clones, about 85% of them singletons. Germline CDR1 SNHLY, CDR2 FYNNEI. With 4 bases removed from V and 2 bases from J, the gap between germline ends came to 14 bases. The CDR3 consists of 16 residues. Sample: peripheral blood. The V and J genes are TRBV2 and TRBJ2-2; D not resolved. This TCR derives from a man between 65 and 85 years old with acute or convalescent COVID-19. In DNA, the CDR3 is TGTGCCAGCAGTGTACTACTGCCAAGTAACACCGGGGAGCTGTTTTTT. This translates into CASSVLLPSNTGELFF.